This T cell receptor beta chain was identified during a study of Siglec-9 on CD8 T cells in melanoma. Findings and caveats of the study: An effector memory CD8+ subset marked by Siglec-9 reportedly appeared to gather in melanoma.

This CDR3 is 12 amino acids long. Deletions cut 1 base from V and 5 bases from J, with 6 bases between. Germline loops: CDR1 SGHTA, CDR2 FQGNSA. As concerns this clone: The antigen remains unidentified.

The data were produced by immunoSEQ multiplex PCR, yet TCRdb's version contains in-frame clones alone and is incomplete. The data contain about 30,000 clones, about 80% of them singletons. This sequence originates from a human donor in good health. Source material: Siglec-9- CD8+ T cells sorted from blood. This chain connects TRBV7-2 to TRBJ2-7; D is unclear. The CDR3 DNA sequence: TGTGCCAGCAGCTTAGGGGTCCACGAGCAGTACTTC. This sequence encodes CASSLGVHEQYF.